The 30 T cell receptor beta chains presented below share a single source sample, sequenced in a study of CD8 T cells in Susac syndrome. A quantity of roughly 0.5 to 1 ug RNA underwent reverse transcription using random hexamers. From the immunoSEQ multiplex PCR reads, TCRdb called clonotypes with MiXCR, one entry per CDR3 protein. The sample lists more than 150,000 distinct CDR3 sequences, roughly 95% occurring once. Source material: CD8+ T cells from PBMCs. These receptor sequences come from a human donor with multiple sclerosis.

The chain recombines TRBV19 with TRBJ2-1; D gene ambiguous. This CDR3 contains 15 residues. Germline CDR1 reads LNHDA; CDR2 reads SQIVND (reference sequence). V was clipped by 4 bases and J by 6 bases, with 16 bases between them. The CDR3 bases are TGTGCCAGTAGTAAAGCCCTCGCGCGGCCCAATGAGCAGTTCTTC. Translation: CASSKALARPNEQFF.

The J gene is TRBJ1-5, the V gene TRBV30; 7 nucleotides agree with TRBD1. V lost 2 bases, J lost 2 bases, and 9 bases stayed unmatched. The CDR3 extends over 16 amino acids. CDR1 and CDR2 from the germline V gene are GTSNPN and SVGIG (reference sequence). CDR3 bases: TGTGCCTGGAGTACCGAGGGACAGTACGGCAATCAGCCCCAGCATTTT. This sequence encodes CAWSTEGQYGNQPQHF.

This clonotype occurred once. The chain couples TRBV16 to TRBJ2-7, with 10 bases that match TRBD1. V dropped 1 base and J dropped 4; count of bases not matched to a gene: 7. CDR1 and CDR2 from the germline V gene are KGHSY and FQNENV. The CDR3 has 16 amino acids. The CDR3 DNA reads TGTGCCAGCAGCCAATATGGGACAGGGGCGCGGTACGAGCAGTACTTC. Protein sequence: CASSQYGTGARYEQYF.

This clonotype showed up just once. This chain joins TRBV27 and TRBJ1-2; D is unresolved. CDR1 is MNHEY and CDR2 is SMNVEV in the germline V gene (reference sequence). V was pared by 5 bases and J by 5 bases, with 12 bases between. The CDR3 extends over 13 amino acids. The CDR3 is CASSASVVYGYTF. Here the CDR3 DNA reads TGTGCCAGCAGTGCCTCCGTGGTGTATGGCTACACCTTC.

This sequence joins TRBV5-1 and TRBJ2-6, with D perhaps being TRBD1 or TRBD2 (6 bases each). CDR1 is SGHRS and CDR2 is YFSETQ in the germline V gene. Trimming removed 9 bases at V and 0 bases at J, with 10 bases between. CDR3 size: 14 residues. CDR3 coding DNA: TGCGCCACAGGAGGGGGCTCTGGGGCCAACGTCCTGACTTTC. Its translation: CATGGGSGANVLTF.

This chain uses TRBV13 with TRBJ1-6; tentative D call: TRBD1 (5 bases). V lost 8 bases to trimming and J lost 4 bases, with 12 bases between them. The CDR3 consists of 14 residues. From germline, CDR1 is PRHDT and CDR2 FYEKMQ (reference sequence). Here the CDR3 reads CASGPGRYNSPLHF. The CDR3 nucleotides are TGTGCCAGCGGTCCAGGGCGTTATAATTCACCCCTCCACTTT.

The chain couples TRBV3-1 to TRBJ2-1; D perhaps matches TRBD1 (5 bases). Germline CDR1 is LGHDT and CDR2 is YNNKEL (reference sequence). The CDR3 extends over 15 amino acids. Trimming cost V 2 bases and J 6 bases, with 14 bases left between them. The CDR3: CASSQPDRRVNEQFF. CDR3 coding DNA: TGTGCCAGCAGCCAACCAGACAGAAGGGTCAATGAGCAGTTCTTC.

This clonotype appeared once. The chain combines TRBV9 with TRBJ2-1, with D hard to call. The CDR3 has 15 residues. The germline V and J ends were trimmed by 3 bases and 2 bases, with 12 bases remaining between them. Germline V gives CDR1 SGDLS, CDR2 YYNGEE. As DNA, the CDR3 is TGTGCCAGCAGCGCTGAGCTAGGGCCCTACAATGAGCAGTTCTTC. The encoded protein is CASSAELGPYNEQFF.

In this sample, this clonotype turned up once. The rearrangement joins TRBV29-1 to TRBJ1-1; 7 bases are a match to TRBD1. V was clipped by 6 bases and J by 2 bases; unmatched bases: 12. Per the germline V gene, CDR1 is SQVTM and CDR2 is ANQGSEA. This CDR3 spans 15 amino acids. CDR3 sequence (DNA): TGCAGCGTCGAAAACGGGACAGTCCTAAACACTGAAGCTTTCTTT. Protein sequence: CSVENGTVLNTEAFF.

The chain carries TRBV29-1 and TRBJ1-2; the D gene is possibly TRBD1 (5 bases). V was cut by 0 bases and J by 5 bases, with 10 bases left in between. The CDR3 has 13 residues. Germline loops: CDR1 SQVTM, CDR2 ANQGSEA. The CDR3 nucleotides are TGCAGCGTTGAAGAGGACAAGAATTATGGCTACACCTTC. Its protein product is CSVEEDKNYGYTF.

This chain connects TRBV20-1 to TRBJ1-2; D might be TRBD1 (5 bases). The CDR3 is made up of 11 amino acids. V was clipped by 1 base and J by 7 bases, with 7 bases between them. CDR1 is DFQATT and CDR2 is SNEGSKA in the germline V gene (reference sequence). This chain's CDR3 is CSARGGGGYTF. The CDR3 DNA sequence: TGCAGTGCTAGAGGCGGGGGTGGCTACACCTTC.

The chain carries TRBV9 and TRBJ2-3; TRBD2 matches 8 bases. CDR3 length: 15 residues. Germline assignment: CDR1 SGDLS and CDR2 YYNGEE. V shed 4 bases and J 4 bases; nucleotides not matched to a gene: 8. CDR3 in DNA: TGTGCCAGCAGCCCTTGGACTAGCTTCTCAGATACGCAGTATTTT. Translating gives CASSPWTSFSDTQYF. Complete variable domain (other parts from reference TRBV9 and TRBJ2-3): DSGVTQTPKHLITATGQRVTLRCSPRSGDLSVYWYQQSLDQGLQFLIQYYNGEERAKGNILERFSAQQFPDLHSELNLSSLELGDSALYFCASSPWTSFSDTQYFGPGTRLTVL.

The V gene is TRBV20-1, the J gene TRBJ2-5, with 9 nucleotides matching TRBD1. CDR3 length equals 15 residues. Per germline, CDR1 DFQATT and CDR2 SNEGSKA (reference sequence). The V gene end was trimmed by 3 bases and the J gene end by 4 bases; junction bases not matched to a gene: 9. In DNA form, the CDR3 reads TGCAGTGCTAGTGCCGGGACAGGGTATCTAGAGACCCAGTACTTC. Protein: CSASAGTGYLETQYF.

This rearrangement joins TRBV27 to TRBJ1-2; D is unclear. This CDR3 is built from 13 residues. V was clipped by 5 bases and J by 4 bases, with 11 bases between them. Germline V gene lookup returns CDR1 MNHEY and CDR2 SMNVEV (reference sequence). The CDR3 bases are TGTGCCAGCAGTCCCACTAGCCTCTATGGCTACACCTTC. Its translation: CASSPTSLYGYTF.

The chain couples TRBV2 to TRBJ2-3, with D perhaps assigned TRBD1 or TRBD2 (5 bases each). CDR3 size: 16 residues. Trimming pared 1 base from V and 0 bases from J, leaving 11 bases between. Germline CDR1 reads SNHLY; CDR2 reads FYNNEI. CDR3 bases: TGTGCCAGCAGTGAAGTCGGGACGGCCAGCACAGATACGCAGTATTTT. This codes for CASSEVGTASTDTQYF.

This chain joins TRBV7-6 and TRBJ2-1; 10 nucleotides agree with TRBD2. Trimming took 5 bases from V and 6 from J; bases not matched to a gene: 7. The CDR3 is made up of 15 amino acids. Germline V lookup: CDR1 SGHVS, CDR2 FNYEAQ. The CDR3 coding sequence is TGTGCCAGCAGCCCGGGAAGCGGGGGGGCCAATGAGCAGTTCTTC. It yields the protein CASSPGSGGANEQFF.

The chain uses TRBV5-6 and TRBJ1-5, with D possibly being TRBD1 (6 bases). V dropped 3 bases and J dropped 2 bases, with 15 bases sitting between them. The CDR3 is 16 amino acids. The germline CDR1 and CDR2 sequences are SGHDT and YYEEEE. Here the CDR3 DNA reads TGTGCCAGCAGCTGGGGGGCCGCAGCAGGCAATCAGCCCCAGCATTTT. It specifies CASSWGAAAGNQPQHF. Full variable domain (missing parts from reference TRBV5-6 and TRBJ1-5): DAGVTQSPTHLIKTRGQQVTLRCSPKSGHDTVSWYQQALGQGPQFIFQYYEEEERQRGNFPDRFSGHQFPNYSSELNVNALLLGDSALYLCASSWGAAAGNQPQHFGDGTRLSIL.

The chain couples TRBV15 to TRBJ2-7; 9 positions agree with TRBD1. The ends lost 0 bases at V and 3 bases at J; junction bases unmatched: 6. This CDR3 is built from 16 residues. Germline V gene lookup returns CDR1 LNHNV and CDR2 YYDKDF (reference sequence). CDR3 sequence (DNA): TGTGCCACCAGCAGAGATCAAGGACAGGGGATCTACGAGCAGTACTTC. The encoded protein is CATSRDQGQGIYEQYF. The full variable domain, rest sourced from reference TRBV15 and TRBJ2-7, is DAMVIQNPRYQVTQFGKPVTLSCSQTLNHNVMYWYQQKSSQAPKLLFHYYDKDFNNEADTPDNFQSRRPNTSFCFLDIRSPGLGDTAMYLCATSRDQGQGIYEQYFGPGTRLTVT.

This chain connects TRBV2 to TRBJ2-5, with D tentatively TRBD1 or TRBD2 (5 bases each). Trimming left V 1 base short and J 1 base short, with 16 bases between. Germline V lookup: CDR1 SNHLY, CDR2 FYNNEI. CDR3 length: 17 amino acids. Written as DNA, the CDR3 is TGTGCCAGCAGTGAAGACGTCCCGGCAGGGACCCAAGAGACCCAGTACTTC. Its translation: CASSEDVPAGTQETQYF.

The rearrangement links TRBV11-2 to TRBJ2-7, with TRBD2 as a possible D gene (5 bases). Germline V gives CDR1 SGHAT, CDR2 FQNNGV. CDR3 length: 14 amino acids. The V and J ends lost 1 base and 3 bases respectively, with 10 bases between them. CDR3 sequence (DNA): TGTGCCAGCAGCTTAGGCGGGTCCGGCTACGAGCAGTACGTC. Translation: CASSLGGSGYEQYV.

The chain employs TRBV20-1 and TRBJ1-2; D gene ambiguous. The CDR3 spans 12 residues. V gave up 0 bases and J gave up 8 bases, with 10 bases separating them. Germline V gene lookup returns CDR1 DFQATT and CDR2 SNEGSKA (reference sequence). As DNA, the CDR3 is TGCAGTGCTAGAGATCAGGAGATCGGCTACACCTTC. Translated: CSARDQEIGYTF.

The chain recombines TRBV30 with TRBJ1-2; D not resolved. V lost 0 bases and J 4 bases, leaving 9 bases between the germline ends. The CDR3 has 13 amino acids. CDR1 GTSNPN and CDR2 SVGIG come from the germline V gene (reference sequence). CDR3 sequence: CAWSVREAYGYTF. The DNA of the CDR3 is TGTGCCTGGAGTGTACGGGAGGCCTATGGCTACACCTTC. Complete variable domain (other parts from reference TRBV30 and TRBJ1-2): SQTIHQWPATLVQPVGSPLSLECTVEGTSNPNLYWYRQAAGRGLQLLFYSVGIGQISSEVPQNLSASRPQDRQFILSSKKLLLSDSGFYLCAWSVREAYGYTFGSGTRLTVV.

The CDR3 spells CASSLPGDEQFF. The DNA of the CDR3 is TGTGCCAGCAGTTTACCGGGCGATGAGCAGTTCTTC. The rearrangement links TRBV27 to TRBJ2-1; D remains unclear. Germline CDR1 and CDR2: MNHEY and SMNVEV (reference sequence). The CDR3 has 12 amino acids. Trimming removed 2 bases from V and 8 bases from J, with 7 bases in between.

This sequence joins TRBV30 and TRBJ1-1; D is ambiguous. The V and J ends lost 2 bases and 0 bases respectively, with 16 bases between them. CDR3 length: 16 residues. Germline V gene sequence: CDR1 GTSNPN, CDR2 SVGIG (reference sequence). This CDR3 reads CAWSQPTGPMNTEAFF. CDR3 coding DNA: TGTGCCTGGAGTCAACCCACCGGGCCAATGAACACTGAAGCTTTCTTT.

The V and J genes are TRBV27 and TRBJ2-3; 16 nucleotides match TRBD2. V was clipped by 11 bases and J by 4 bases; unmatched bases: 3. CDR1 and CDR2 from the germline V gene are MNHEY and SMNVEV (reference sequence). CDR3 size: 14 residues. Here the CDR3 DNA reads TGTGCCGTTGGGACTAGCGGGGGGGCAGATACGCAGTATTTT. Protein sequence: CAVGTSGGADTQYF.

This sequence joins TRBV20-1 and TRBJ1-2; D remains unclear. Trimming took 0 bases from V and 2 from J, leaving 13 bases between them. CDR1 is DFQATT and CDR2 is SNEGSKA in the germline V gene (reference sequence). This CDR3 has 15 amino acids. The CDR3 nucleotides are TGCAGTGCTAGAGATAGCCACAGTTCAAACTATGGCTACACCTTC. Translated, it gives CSARDSHSSNYGYTF.

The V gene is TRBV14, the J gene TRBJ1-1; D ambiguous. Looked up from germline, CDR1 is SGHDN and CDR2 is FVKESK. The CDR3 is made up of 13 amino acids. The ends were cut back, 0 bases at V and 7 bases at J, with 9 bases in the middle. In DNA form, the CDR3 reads TGTGCCAGCAGCCAAGATAGCACAGTTGAAGCTTTCTTT. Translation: CASSQDSTVEAFF.

The CDR3 coding sequence is TGTGCCAGCAGCTTAGATTTAGTTGCAGTCATCAATGAGCAGTTCTTC. This translates into CASSLDLVAVINEQFF. This chain links TRBV7-9 with TRBJ2-1; D remains unclear. This CDR3 has 16 amino acids. CDR1 is SEHNR and CDR2 is FQNEAQ in the germline V gene (reference sequence). Trimming removed 1 base at V and 6 bases at J, with 16 bases between. The whole variable domain, filled in from reference TRBV7-9 and TRBJ2-1, reads DTGVSQNPRHKITKRGQNVTFRCDPISEHNRLYWYRQTLGQGPEFLTYFQNEAQLEKSRLLSDRFSAERPKGSFSTLEIQRTEQGDSAMYLCASSLDLVAVINEQFFGPGTRLTVL.

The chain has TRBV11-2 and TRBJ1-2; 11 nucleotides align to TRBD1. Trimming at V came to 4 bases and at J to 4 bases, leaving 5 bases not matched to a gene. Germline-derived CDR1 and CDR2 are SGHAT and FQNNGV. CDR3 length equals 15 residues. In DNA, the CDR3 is TGTGCCAGCAGCTCGTCCGGGACAGGGGGCTATGGCTACACCTTC. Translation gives CASSSSGTGGYGYTF.

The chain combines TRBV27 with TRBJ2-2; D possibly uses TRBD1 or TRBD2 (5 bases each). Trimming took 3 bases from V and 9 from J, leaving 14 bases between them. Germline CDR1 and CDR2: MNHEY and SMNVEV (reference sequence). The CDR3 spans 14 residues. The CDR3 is CASSLPERGRELFF. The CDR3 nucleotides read TGTGCCAGCAGTTTGCCCGAGAGGGGTCGGGAGCTGTTTTTT.